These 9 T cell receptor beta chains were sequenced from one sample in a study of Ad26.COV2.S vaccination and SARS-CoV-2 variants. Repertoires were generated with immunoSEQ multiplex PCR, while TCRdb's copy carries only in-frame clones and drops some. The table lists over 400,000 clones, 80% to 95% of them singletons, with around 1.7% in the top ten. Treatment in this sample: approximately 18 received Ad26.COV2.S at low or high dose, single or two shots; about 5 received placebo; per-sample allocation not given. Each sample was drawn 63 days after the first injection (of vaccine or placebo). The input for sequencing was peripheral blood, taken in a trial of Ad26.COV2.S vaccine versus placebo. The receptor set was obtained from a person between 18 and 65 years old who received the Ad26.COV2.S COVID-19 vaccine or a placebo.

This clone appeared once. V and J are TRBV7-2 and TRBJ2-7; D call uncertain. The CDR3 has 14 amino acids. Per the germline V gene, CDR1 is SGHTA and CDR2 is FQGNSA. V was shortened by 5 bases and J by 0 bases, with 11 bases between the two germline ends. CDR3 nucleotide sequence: TGTGCCAGCAGCCCAGAGGTGGTCTCCTACGAGCAGTACTTC. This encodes CASSPEVVSYEQYF.

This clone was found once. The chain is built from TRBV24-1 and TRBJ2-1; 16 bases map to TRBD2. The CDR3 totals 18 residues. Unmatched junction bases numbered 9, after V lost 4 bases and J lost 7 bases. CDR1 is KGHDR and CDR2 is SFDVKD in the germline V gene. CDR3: CATSDPGTSGGAGNEQFF. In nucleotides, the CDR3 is TGTGCCACCAGTGACCCCGGGACTAGCGGGGGGGCCGGGAATGAGCAGTTCTTC.

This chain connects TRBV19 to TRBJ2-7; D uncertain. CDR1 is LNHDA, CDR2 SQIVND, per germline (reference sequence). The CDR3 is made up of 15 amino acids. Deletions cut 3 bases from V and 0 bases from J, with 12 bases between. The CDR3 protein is CASSMGKTSSYEQYF. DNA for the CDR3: TGTGCCAGTAGTATGGGAAAAACGAGCTCCTACGAGCAGTACTTC.

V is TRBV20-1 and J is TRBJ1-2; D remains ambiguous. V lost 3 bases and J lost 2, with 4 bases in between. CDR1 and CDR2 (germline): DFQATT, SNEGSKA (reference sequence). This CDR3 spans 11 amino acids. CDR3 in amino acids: CSASGNYGYTF. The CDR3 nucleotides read TGCAGTGCTAGTGGGAACTATGGCTACACCTTC.

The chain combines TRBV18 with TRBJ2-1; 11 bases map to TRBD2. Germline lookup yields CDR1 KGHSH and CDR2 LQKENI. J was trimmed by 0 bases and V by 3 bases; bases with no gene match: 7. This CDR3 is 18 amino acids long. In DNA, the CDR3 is TGTGCCAGCTCACCGGGACTAGCGGAACCAAGCTCCTACAATGAGCAGTTCTTC. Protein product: CASSPGLAEPSSYNEQFF.

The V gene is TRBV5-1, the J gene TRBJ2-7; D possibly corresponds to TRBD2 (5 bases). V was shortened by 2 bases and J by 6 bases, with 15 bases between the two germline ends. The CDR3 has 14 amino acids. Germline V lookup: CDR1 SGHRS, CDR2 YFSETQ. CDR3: CASSLRPPGSEQYF. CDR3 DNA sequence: TGCGCCAGCAGCTTAAGGCCCCCGGGGAGCGAGCAGTACTTC.

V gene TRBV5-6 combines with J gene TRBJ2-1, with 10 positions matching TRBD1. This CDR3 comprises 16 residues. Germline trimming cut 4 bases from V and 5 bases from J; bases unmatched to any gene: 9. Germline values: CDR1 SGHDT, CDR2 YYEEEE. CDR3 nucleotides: TGTGCCAGCAGCCCAGGCATGGACAGGGGGAACAATGAGCAGTTCTTC. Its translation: CASSPGMDRGNNEQFF. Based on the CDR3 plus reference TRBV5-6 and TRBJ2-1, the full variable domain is DAGVTQSPTHLIKTRGQQVTLRCSPKSGHDTVSWYQQALGQGPQFIFQYYEEEERQRGNFPDRFSGHQFPNYSSELNVNALLLGDSALYLCASSPGMDRGNNEQFFGPGTRLTVL.

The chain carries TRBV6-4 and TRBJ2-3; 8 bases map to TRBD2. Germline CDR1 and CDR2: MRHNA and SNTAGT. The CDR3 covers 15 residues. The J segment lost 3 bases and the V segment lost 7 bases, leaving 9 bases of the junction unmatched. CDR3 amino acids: CASTSPGGITDTQYF. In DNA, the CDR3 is TGTGCCAGCACCTCCCCGGGGGGGATAACAGATACGCAGTATTTT.

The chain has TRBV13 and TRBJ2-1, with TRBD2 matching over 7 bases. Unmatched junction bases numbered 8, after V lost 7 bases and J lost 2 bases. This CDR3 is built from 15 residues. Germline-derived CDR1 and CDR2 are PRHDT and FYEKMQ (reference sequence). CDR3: CASTPAGGTYNEQFF. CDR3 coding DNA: TGTGCCAGCACCCCCGCCGGGGGGACCTACAATGAGCAGTTCTTC.